This TCR beta chain emerged from a study of cytomegalovirus exposure and HLA in healthy donors (dated by TCRdb to the late 2010s). Background for the entire study: An earlier analysis of several hundred of the donors reported 250 to 350 Gb of sequence data and approximately 110 million unique TCR beta sequences from 150 million to 200 million T cells. An early release that covered around 590 HLA-typed donors contained approximately 290 gigabases of sequencing data and tens of millions of unique TCR sequences. The genetic ancestry cluster associated with self-reported Caucasian donors included 65% to 90% of the 398 genotyped donors. The study was designed to test whether signatures of past pathogen exposure could be identified by cataloging public T cell receptors. Using immunosequencing, the study profiled T cell repertoires from roughly 650 subjects and related those repertoires to cytomegalovirus serostatus. A separate validation cohort of more than 100 different subjects was used in addition to the approximately 700-subject first cohort. To predict cytomegalovirus infection status, the study combined high-throughput TCR immunosequencing, statistical association of individual TCRs with disease status, and machine learning. To study patterns of TCR occurrence, a later analysis re-analyzed previously published TCR beta repertoires from several hundred donors and added high-resolution HLA genotyping. Rather than using new phenotypic data, the later analysis identified candidate immune exposures from TCR beta sequences and from how often those sequences occurred across donors. An earlier analysis of 587 of the donors used high-throughput TCR beta sequencing to judge whether each TCR beta V gene segment behaved as functional or pseudogenic. Donor age, sex, ethnicity and CMV serostatus were collected together with the repertoire data. Genome-wide SNP genotypes for about 65% of the roughly 700 donors were used in a later genetic analysis, which treated that subset as a discovery cohort. Every discovery cohort repertoire had been produced on one sequencing platform. HLA typing included class I and class II loci at four-digit resolution. The number of typed donors differed by locus: about 620-640 for A, B, C, DRB1 and DQB1; some 500 for DQA1; around 580 for DPA1; and 450 to 480 for DPB1. Several DR-DQ haplotypes were handled as single units for association and clustering because linkage in the cohort was strong. Among approximately 370 genotyped donors of the cohort, an average of approximately 240,000 unique TCR beta nucleotide sequences was sequenced per donor, of which roughly 18% were non-productive. Paper-wide results and their limitations: The 87-base-pair reads could not distinguish some IMGT-functional V segments, including TRBV6-2 and TRBV6-3, so those segments were excluded. Immune exposure information for the cohort was limited to CMV serostatus. Assigning TCR associations to individual alleles was difficult when HLA alleles, especially DR and DQ, strongly co-occurred. The cohort was sequenced for TCR beta chains only, and without alpha or paired-chain data the features that could be detected were limited. Compared with the approximately 670-donor mean, donors in an Asian-associated ancestry cluster had fewer N-insertions in productive TCRs, according to a later genetic analysis. HLA typing was unavailable for some donors at each locus, so association tests used only the typed subset. A later genetic analysis associated a missense DCLRE1C variant with V-gene and J-gene trimming of TCR beta chains, and an independent cohort replicated the association. The authors suggested that the approach could potentially be generalized to other disease states and immunological phenotypes. In a later analysis, most CMV-associated TCR beta chains were found to appear HLA-restricted, with HLA associations seemingly driven largely by CMV exposure. Sequencing depth was assumed to be roughly uniform across donors in the presence/absence analyses, though that assumption may not hold. Cytomegalovirus status was reported to be diagnosed by the classifier with high specificity and sensitivity in both the original and validation cohorts. In vitro tests confirmed that a few of the cytomegalovirus-associated TCR beta chains recognize cytomegalovirus antigens. Correlated functional status among segregating V segments might reflect linkage disequilibrium, but an unknown experimental factor could not be ruled out. In a later analysis, TCR association rates were found to vary across HLA loci, with the most associated TCRs seen for DRB1 alleles and the fewest for HLA-C alleles. In an earlier analysis of under 600 of the donors, most TCR beta V segments were observed in productive rearrangements about 90% or about 30% of the time, broadly matching IMGT annotations. In a later analysis, several top co-occurrence clusters were reported to appear linked to parvovirus B19, influenza, CMV and Epstein-Barr virus. Most TCR sequences were seen in very few donors, while some public TCRs were found in many individuals. In a later analysis, some 18,000 TCR beta sequences were associated with specific HLA alleles at a false discovery rate of 0.05. In a later analysis, HLA-associated TCR beta chains showed more clonal expansion and lower generation probabilities than non-associated chains that were equally common. A further reported finding was that TCR beta sequences accurately predicted the HLA-A and HLA-B alleles for most subjects in the first cohort. A cluster of highly shared sequence variants was judged likely to be a technical artifact of the sequencing pipeline. A total of some 180 TCR beta chains were listed by the study as associated with cytomegalovirus. Because counts were too low, more than 15 rarely observed V segments, including chromosome 9 orphons, were left out of the earlier analysis of about 620 of the donors.

In total, 630 or so healthy bone marrow donors made up the cohort. At the time of sampling, every cohort member was nominally healthy, though immune exposures that went unrecorded were likely present. The donor tested CMV seropositive and was one of the 289 seropositive cohort members. Each donor provided a peripheral blood sample, and peripheral blood mononuclear cells were used for TCR beta sequencing. The Qiagen DNeasy Blood Extraction Kit was used to extract genomic DNA from the blood cell samples. This clone was seen just once. There is no known antigen for this receptor. At one of its ends the junction is not consistent with the germline gene, which may arise from a read error. The library was built by means of the immunoSEQ multiplex PCR assay. For the multiplex PCR, a mixture combining 60 forward primers for TCR Vbeta segments and 13 reverse primers for TCR Jbeta segments was used. A multiplex PCR assay on genomic DNA amplified the CDR3 region of rearranged TCR beta genes. The amplified TCR beta libraries were sequenced on the Illumina HiSeq System as 87-base-pair reads. The study's own analysis went as follows. Across the 500 to 700 repertoires, a later analysis counted roughly 84 million unique TCR beta chains, approximately 10 million of which were shared by at least two donors. A nearest-neighbor algorithm error-corrected the raw reads and collapsed the reads into unique sequences, merging closely related sequences to remove PCR and sequencing errors. Alignment of CDR3 sequences to IMGT reference sequences was used to assign V, D and J gene segments. For a sequence to be retained, a match of at least six nucleotides was required to both a V gene segment and a J gene segment. A rearrangement was called productive if the CDR3 had no stop codons and remained in frame with V and J, and every other rearrangement was called non-productive. CDR3 was defined by IMGT convention, running from the second conserved V-encoded cysteine to the conserved J-encoded phenylalanine. The earlier analysis of some 580 of the donors excluded any sequence lacking an unambiguous match to a single V gene segment. In an earlier analysis of approximately 610 of the donors, V segments were called functional above 56.7% productive rearrangements and were called segregating when the between-donor standard deviation exceeded 5%. A statistical classification framework was built for diagnosing cytomegalovirus status from the catalog of TCR beta chain sequences. A later analysis assigned V and J genes by comparing TCR nucleotide sequences with IMGT/GENE-DB human TR gene sequences. Using the TCRdist pipeline, a later analysis assigned CDR3 sequences along with most-parsimonious VDJ recombination scenarios. In a later analysis, each TCR beta chain was defined by its CDR3 amino acid sequence together with its V-gene family, and reads without a unique V-gene family were excluded. A later analysis removed 550 to 650 highly shared, low-generation-probability nucleotide sequences to deal with suspected cross-contamination and a sequencing artifact. A later analysis calculated a clonal expansion index for each public chain from normalized within-repertoire ranks of inferred template counts. A later analysis computed generation probabilities with a VDJ recombination model fitted to out-of-frame rearrangements, and checked the results against IGoR. In a later analysis, hypergeometric tests were used to score TCR-TCR, TCR-HLA and TCR-CMV co-occurrence, with a repertoire-size bias correction applied to TCR pairs. In a later analysis, false discovery rates were estimated by permuting HLA or CMV assignments 20 times. A later analysis grouped co-occurring TCRs with DBSCAN, adding TCRdist sequence similarity when clustering within HLA-allele-positive subsets. Co-occurrence clustering excluded repertoires with fewer than 30,000 or more than 120,000 public chains, plus five with anomalous nucleotide sharing. The table was pulled from immuneACCESS by TCRdb, which kept in-frame rearrangements only. Such tables lose some clones; where checked, under half of the loss comes from unresolved V genes, and the rest has no known cause. That table supplies the V and J calls and clone size; D and trimming were determined from the DNA. The sample records approximately 68,000 clones, roughly 80% of which are singletons. Nearly 7.5% of the sample is taken by the ten largest.

The cysteine opens and the phenylalanine closes a CDR3 of 15 amino acids. Only the CDR3 part of the read is kept: 45 bases, read in frame from the first base. Here the chain combines TRBV5-7 and TRBJ2-2, with no reliable assignment of the D segment. TRBV5-7 carries the ORF label, with uncertain function. The sample taken for sequencing was PBMCs. This clonotype was obtained from a woman aged 25 to 45 in good health and CMV-seropositive. The nucleotides are TGTGCCACCCCCGGAGAGAGCGTGAACATCGGGGAGCTGTTTTTT. Its protein is CATPGESVNIGELFF.